Each of the 16 T cell receptor beta chains below was sequenced from the same sample in a study of T-cell reconstitution after alpha-beta-depleted transplantation in children. Researchers prepared the TCRbeta library using unique molecular identifiers, the study reports. Using its own MiXCR run on the PCR reads, TCRdb lists one record per CDR3 protein. The sample consists of about 410,000 distinct CDR3 sequences, 20% of them appearing once. This sample comprised PBMCs from the stem cell graft donor, obtained from the stem cell graft. These receptors came from a human donor who donated a stem cell graft to a child with acute myeloid leukemia.

The table lists this clonotype with a few counts. The chain employs TRBV5-1 and TRBJ2-7, with D perhaps matching TRBD1 (6 bases). In germline, CDR1 is SGHRS, CDR2 YFSETQ. V was pared by 6 bases and J by 0 bases, with 10 bases between. This CDR3 has 13 amino acids. CDR3 bases: TGCGCCAGCAACCGGGACAACTCCTACGAGCAGTACTTC. As protein: CASNRDNSYEQYF.

This clonotype was seen repeatedly, ten times or more. The chain joins TRBV10-2 to TRBJ2-7; 8 bases are shared with TRBD2. The germline gives CDR1 WSHSY, CDR2 SAAADI. The CDR3 runs to 14 residues. The J segment lost 4 bases and the V segment lost 3 bases, leaving 5 bases of the junction unmatched. The CDR3 spells CASSEVAGLYEQYF. CDR3 bases: TGCGCCAGCAGTGAAGTAGCGGGACTTTACGAGCAGTACTTC.

This chain uses TRBV24-1 with TRBJ2-3, with 13 bases fitting TRBD2. The CDR3 loop spans 16 amino acids. Trimming took 7 bases from V and 9 from J; bases not matched to a gene: 12. In germline, CDR1 is KGHDR, CDR2 SFDVKD. The CDR3 DNA is TGTGCCACCAGCGAACTACGGACTAGCGGGGGAAGCACGCAGTATTTT. It codes for CATSELRTSGGSTQYF.

This clonotype was recorded a few times. The chain couples TRBV4-1 to TRBJ2-3, with TRBD1 identical over 10 bases. The V gene end was trimmed by 1 base and the J gene end by 3 bases; junction bases not matched to a gene: 7. This CDR3 is 17 amino acids long. Germline V gene lookup returns CDR1 MGHRA and CDR2 YSYEKL. The CDR3 region is CASSQALGTGATDTQYF. CDR3 nucleotide sequence: TGCGCCAGCAGCCAAGCCCTGGGGACAGGGGCGACAGATACGCAGTATTTT.

In this sample, this clonotype turned up a few times. The chain carries TRBV20-1 and TRBJ1-2; D unresolved. The CDR3 has 12 residues. In germline, CDR1 is DFQATT, CDR2 SNEGSKA (reference sequence). V shed 4 bases and J shed 0 bases, with 6 bases lying between them. The CDR3 DNA reads TGCAGTGCTACCAGGACTAACTATGGCTACACCTTC. Protein product: CSATRTNYGYTF.

On this clonotype itself: A much more abundant neighbour one base away suggests this may be a read error. The chain has TRBV20-1 and TRBJ2-1, with D uncertain. The germline V gene has CDR1 DFQATT and CDR2 SNEGSKA (reference sequence). The CDR3 runs 17 residues. The CDR3 DNA follows: TGCTGTGCTAGATTTCCCCTGAACGGGTACTACTACAATGAGCAGTTCTTC. Translation: CCARFPLNGYYYNEQFF.

This chain uses TRBV18 with TRBJ1-2, with 7 positions matching TRBD1. V gave up 5 bases and J gave up 6 bases; unmatched junction bases: 6. The germline V gene has CDR1 KGHSH and CDR2 LQKENI. The CDR3 runs 13 residues. The CDR3 reads CASSTGQWDGYTF. CDR3 in DNA: TGTGCCAGCTCAACGGGACAGTGGGATGGCTACACCTTC.

In this sample, this clonotype turned up a few times. This rearrangement joins TRBV12-3 or TRBV12-4 to TRBJ1-1; 7 positions agree with TRBD1. The V segment lost 6 bases and the J segment 5 bases; nucleotides outside the gene matches: 9. The CDR3 has 14 residues. The CDR3 is CASSPRTGGTEAFF. The CDR3 bases are TGTGCCAGCAGCCCCAGGACAGGAGGGACTGAAGCTTTCTTT.

The chain joins TRBV9 to TRBJ1-2; D ambiguous. Germline V gene sequence: CDR1 SGDLS, CDR2 YYNGEE. There are 14 residues in the CDR3. V lost 3 bases, J lost 5 bases, and 14 bases lay in between. The CDR3 region is CASSADQEPYGYTF. DNA for the CDR3: TGTGCCAGCAGCGCTGATCAGGAACCTTATGGCTACACCTTC.

This clonotype has just a few counts. The chain employs TRBV10-3 and TRBJ2-7; 8 nucleotides align to TRBD1. Germline V gene data show CDR1 as ENHRY and CDR2 as SYGVKD. The CDR3 has 15 residues. J lost 5 bases, V lost 3 bases, and 9 bases had no gene match. CDR3 residues: CAISDRGRGRDEQYF. In DNA, the CDR3 is TGTGCCATCAGTGACAGGGGCAGGGGGCGCGACGAGCAGTACTTC.

V usage is TRBV7-2 and J usage is TRBJ2-3, with D possibly matching TRBD1 (5 bases). The CDR3 extends over 14 amino acids. Deletions cut 1 base from V and 6 bases from J, with 11 bases between. Germline V gene data show CDR1 as SGHTA and CDR2 as FQGNSA. The CDR3 sequence: CASSLVGPTDTQYF. As DNA, the CDR3 is TGTGCCAGCAGCTTAGTGGGGCCTACGGATACGCAGTATTTT.

This clonotype was counted at least ten times. This chain joins TRBV20-1 and TRBJ2-7; D may be TRBD1 (7 bases). This CDR3 spans 13 amino acids. Trimming stripped 5 bases from V and 2 bases from J, with 13 bases between. Germline loops: CDR1 DFQATT, CDR2 SNEGSKA (reference sequence). The CDR3 nucleotides read TGCAGTGCTTACCCAGGGGGGACCTACGAGCAGTACTTC. Its protein product is CSAYPGGTYEQYF.

Many counts were recorded for this clonotype. The genes are TRBV7-6 and TRBJ2-3; D could derive from TRBD1 or TRBD2 (5 bases each). Trimming pared 4 bases from V and 2 bases from J, leaving 10 bases between. Germline V gives CDR1 SGHVS, CDR2 FNYEAQ. The CDR3 extends over 14 amino acids. This CDR3 reads CASSWGPNTDTQYF. The CDR3 DNA reads TGTGCCAGCAGCTGGGGACCTAACACAGATACGCAGTATTTT.

This clonotype has only a few counts. The chain uses TRBV12-3 or TRBV12-4 and TRBJ2-5; 11 nucleotides line up with TRBD2. The J segment lost 1 base and the V segment lost 5 bases, leaving 6 bases of the junction unmatched. This CDR3 contains 16 residues. In nucleotides, the CDR3 is TGTGCCAGCAGTCTCCGGGGACTAGCGGTCCAAGAGACCCAGTACTTC. Translating gives CASSLRGLAVQETQYF.

This clonotype was detected ten times or more. The chain joins TRBV12-3 or TRBV12-4 to TRBJ2-5; D possibly corresponds to TRBD2 (6 bases). The CDR3 contains 14 residues. The germline V and J ends were trimmed by 7 bases and 7 bases, with 19 bases remaining between them. CDR3 sequence: CASTPGLTGGTQYF. The DNA of the CDR3 is TGTGCCAGCACCCCGGGACTCACAGGCGGGACCCAGTACTTC.

This clonotype has just a few counts. The rearrangement uses TRBV5-1 and TRBJ2-1, with a tentative D call TRBD2 (6 bases). Germline-derived CDR1 and CDR2 are SGHRS and YFSETQ. The CDR3 has 17 residues. Trimming shortened V by 4 bases and J by 6 bases, and 23 bases separated the two germline ends. DNA for the CDR3: TGCGCCAGCAGCGAAGCTCGGGAGTGGGCGGGTATCAATGAGCAGTTCTTC. It specifies CASSEAREWAGINEQFF.